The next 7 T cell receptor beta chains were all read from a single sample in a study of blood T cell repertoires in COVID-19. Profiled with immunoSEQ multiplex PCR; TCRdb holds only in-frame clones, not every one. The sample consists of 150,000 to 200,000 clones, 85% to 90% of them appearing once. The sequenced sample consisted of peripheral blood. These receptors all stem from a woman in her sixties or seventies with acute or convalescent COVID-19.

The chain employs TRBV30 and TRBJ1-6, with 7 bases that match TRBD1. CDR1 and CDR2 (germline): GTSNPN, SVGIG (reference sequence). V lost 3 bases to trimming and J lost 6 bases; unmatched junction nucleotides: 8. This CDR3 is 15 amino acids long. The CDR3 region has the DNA TGTGCCTGGAGGCAATACAGGGGTGGTAATTCACCCCTCCACTTT. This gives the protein CAWRQYRGGNSPLHF.

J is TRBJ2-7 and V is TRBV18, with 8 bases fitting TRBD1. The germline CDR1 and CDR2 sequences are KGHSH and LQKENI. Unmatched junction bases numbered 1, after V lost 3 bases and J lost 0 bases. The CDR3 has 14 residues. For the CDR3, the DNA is TGTGCCAGCTCACCGGACAGGGCCTCCTACGAGCAGTACGTC. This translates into CASSPDRASYEQYV.

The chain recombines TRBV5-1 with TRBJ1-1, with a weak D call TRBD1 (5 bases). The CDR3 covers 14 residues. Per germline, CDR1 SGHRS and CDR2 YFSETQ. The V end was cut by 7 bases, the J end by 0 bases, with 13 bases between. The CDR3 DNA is TGCGCCAGCCGACGCGACAGCTTGAACACTGAAGCTTTCTTT. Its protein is CASRRDSLNTEAFF.

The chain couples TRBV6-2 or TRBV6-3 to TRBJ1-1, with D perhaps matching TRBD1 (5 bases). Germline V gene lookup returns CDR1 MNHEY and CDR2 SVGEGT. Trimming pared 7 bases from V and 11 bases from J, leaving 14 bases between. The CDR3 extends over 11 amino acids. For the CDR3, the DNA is TGTGCCAGCACCCCAGGGAGAGGGGCTTTCTTT. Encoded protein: CASTPGRGAFF.

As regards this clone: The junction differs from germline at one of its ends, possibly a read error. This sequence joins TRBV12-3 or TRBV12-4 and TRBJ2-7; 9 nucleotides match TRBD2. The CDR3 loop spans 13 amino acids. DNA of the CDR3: TGTGCCAGCAGGTTAGCGGGAGCTTCCGAGCAGTACTTC. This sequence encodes CASRLAGASEQYF.

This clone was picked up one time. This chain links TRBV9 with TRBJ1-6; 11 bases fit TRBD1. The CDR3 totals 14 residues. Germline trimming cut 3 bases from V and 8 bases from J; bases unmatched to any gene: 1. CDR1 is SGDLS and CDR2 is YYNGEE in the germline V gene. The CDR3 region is CASSAGQGDSPLHF. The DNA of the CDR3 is TGTGCCAGCAGCGCGGGACAGGGGGATTCACCCCTCCACTTT.

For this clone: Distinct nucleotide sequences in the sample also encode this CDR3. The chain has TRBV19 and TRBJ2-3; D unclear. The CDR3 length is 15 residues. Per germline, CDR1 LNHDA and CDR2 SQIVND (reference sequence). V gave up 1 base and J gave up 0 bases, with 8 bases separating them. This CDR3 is CASSIALTSTDTQYF. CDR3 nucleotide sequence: TGTGCCAGTAGTATAGCACTAACGAGCACAGATACGCAGTATTTT.